This T cell receptor beta chain came from a study of technical replicates of blood from a few donors. Sequencing used immunoSEQ multiplex PCR; TCRdb keeps in-frame clones, though not all of them. The sample shows about 82,000 clones, roughly 92% of them seen only once. V lost 5 bases and J lost 3; bases outside the gene matches: 6. Germline CDR1 SGHNT, CDR2 YENEEA. This CDR3 has 14 residues. The receptor was isolated from a human donor in good health. Material: T cells isolated from PBMCs. This chain links TRBV11-3 with TRBJ1-2, with 7 bases matching TRBD1. CDR3 DNA: TGTGCCAGCAGCCGGAGGGGGCAGGACTATGGCTACACCTTC. This encodes CASSRRGQDYGYTF.